The text below deals with one T cell receptor beta chain. No antigen is known for it. With 60 Vbeta and 13 Jbeta primers, the PCR was carried out. The table came from immunoSEQ multiplex PCR; TCRdb's copy has only in-frame clones and leaves some out. This table holds roughly 150,000 clones, about 80% found once. CDR1 SEHNR and CDR2 FQNEAQ come from the germline V gene (reference sequence). V was pared by 7 bases and J by 0 bases, with 5 bases of the junction left unmatched. The CDR3 runs 14 residues. This sample was taken from a study of cytomegalovirus exposure and HLA in healthy donors. About the study: A prior analysis found about 120 million unique TCR beta sequences from 150 million to 200 million T cells.

Study-wide findings and caveats: In all likelihood, a cluster of highly shared sequence variants was a sequencing artifact. Data from an earlier analysis indicated that most TCR beta V segments were productive either about 90% or about 30% of the time. The authors confirmed in vitro that three CMV-associated chains were specific for CMV antigens.

Sequenced: PBMCs. V gene TRBV7-9 combines with J gene TRBJ1-1; TRBD1 aligns across 7 bases. The receptor's source is a woman in her 50s in good health and CMV-seropositive. CDR3 sequence (DNA): TGTGCCAGCACCCGAGGACAGGTGAACACTGAAGCTTTCTTT. It is translated as CASTRGQVNTEAFF.